Listed below are T cell receptor beta chains from one sample, sequenced in a study of T-cell memory formation after mild COVID-19. TCRdb processed the 5' RACE reads anew with MiXCR; each CDR3 protein has one entry. Altogether under 110,000 distinct CDR3 sequences are present, roughly an eighth being singletons, with the ten largest covering 27%. The sample consisted of PBMCs or a T cell subset sorted from them (not recorded which). The receptors come from an adult woman who had mild COVID-19 (a few samples of this study predate the infection). Cell type and time point are not known. CDR3s include the opening cysteine and the closing phenylalanine or tryptophan. Each record gives: CDR3 protein, V gene, J gene.

CASSFGVAKNIQYF	TRBV7-2	TRBJ2-4
CATSRERGPGYGYTF	TRBV15	TRBJ1-2
CASSIRAGGLSPEQFF	TRBV19	TRBJ2-1
CASTGGPSESFNTGELFF	TRBV5-5	TRBJ2-2
CASSRRDRSADTQYF	TRBV5-6	TRBJ2-3
CASSSGHDYNEQFF	TRBV5-6	TRBJ2-1
CASSFGTGETEAFF	TRBV5-1	TRBJ1-1
CASSGWTGTSSTDTQYF	TRBV7-8	TRBJ2-3
CASTPTSARTDTQYF	TRBV19	TRBJ2-3
CASSEWGDSNQPQHF	TRBV2	TRBJ1-5
CSVDSGAEYEQYF	TRBV29-1	TRBJ2-7
CASSFRTSGPESYTQYF	TRBV7-9	TRBJ2-3
CASSTQETQYF	TRBV6-2/TRBV6-3	TRBJ2-5
CASSQGSGGGYEQYF	TRBV4-1	TRBJ2-7
CASSLDYSSYEQYF	TRBV7-9	TRBJ2-7
CAISPTGTGGPTSHYGYTF	TRBV10-3	TRBJ1-2
CASTSGDTYTEAFF	TRBV6-5	TRBJ1-1
CASSAPSISTDTQYF	TRBV19	TRBJ2-3
CASRPPRGLVHYNEQFF	TRBV7-9	TRBJ2-1
CASSSGQGEAFF	TRBV5-4	TRBJ1-1
CASSLGKGLGTEAFF	TRBV7-9	TRBJ1-1
CASSSGQGAYNEQFF	TRBV7-6	TRBJ2-1
CASSLGKLTGELFF	TRBV12-3/TRBV12-4	TRBJ2-2
CASSLVRESSYEQYF	TRBV11-3	TRBJ2-7
CASSMGPVTETQYF	TRBV6-6	TRBJ2-5
CASSLTVEGLTEAFF	TRBV28	TRBJ1-1
CSVVRTLTGELFF	TRBV29-1	TRBJ2-2
CSASVVPDSTTDTQYF	TRBV20-1	TRBJ2-3
CASSLGAPAGGQFF	TRBV11-2	TRBJ2-1
CASSQILSTDTQYF	TRBV4-3	TRBJ2-3
CASSQEGRTGWNEQFF	TRBV4-2	TRBJ2-1
CASSLAIADEQYF	TRBV7-8	TRBJ2-7
CASSFRSMGGASYNEQFF	TRBV5-1	TRBJ2-1
CASSPLSTRGSGVNEQFF	TRBV18	TRBJ2-1
CSASGTSGRYEQYF	TRBV20-1	TRBJ2-7
CSVESGTGTYEQYF	TRBV29-1	TRBJ2-7
CASSLTEAGPSYEQYF	TRBV11-2	TRBJ2-7
CATSRESGGRDGYTF	TRBV15	TRBJ1-2
CASSPGLAGYETQYF	TRBV12-3/TRBV12-4	TRBJ2-5
CASSLRDRDPYEQYF	TRBV5-5	TRBJ2-7
CASSGIAGGMVGELFF	TRBV9	TRBJ2-2
CASSQGLAGVSEDTQYF	TRBV5-1	TRBJ2-3
CASSPMGGALNEQFF	TRBV27	TRBJ2-1
CASSDASSYEQYF	TRBV6-2/TRBV6-3	TRBJ2-7
CASSQGTSGQAPQFF	TRBV4-1	TRBJ2-1
CATRDLREKLFF	TRBV7-9	TRBJ1-4
CASSLDSARYYGYTF	TRBV7-9	TRBJ1-2
CASSDRTYEQYF	TRBV7-6	TRBJ2-7
CASSLHTGELFF	TRBV6-2/TRBV6-3	TRBJ2-2
CAISPGTSGREQFF	TRBV10-3	TRBJ2-1
CASIRPSATDTQYF	TRBV2	TRBJ2-3
CATSHSTNTGELFF	TRBV24-1	TRBJ2-2
CASSSGGADSPLHF	TRBV27	TRBJ1-6
CASSLVWGPSYEQYF	TRBV5-1	TRBJ2-7
CASSLSRQGATEQYF	TRBV27	TRBJ2-7
CASSQLVSDTQYF	TRBV27	TRBJ2-3
CASSLTLSGLYYEQYF	TRBV27	TRBJ2-7
CSAVGLAGRYNEQFF	TRBV29-1	TRBJ2-1
CASSQQGRNEQFF	TRBV18	TRBJ2-1